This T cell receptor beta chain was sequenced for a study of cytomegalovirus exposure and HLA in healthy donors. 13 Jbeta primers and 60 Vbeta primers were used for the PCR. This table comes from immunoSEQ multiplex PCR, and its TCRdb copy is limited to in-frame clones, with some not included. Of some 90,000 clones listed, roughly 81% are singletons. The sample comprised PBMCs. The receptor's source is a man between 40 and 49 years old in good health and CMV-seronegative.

CDR3 sequence (DNA): TGTGCCAGCAGCCCGCGGACAGGAATTAATTCACCCCTCCACTTT. Protein sequence: CASSPRTGINSPLHF. The chain joins TRBV11-2 to TRBJ1-6; 7 nucleotides line up with TRBD1. Per the germline V gene, CDR1 is SGHAT and CDR2 is FQNNGV. The CDR3 totals 15 residues. The V and J ends lost 5 bases and 6 bases, in that order; junction bases with no gene match: 7. Complete variable domain (other parts from reference TRBV11-2 and TRBJ1-6): EAGVAQSPRYKIIEKRQSVAFWCNPISGHATLYWYQQILGQGPKLLIQFQNNGVVDDSQLPKDRFSAERLKGVDSTLKIQPAKLEDSAVYLCASSPRTGINSPLHFGNGTRLTVT.